The 25 T cell receptor beta chains below all came from one sample that was sequenced in a study of post-analysis software for immune sequencing data. These receptors lack a known antigen. Overall study findings and caveats: Patients had higher frequencies than controls of about five TRBV segments, including TRBV5-6, TRBV5-1 and TRBV20-1.

TCR beta libraries were prepared from cDNA with unique molecular identifiers. TCRdb re-analysed the PCR reads in MiXCR, keeping a single row per CDR3 protein. Here the sample spans 740,000 or so distinct CDR3 sequences, approximately 53% being singletons. Source material: blood. The receptor source for this set is a girl aged 5 to 17 with multiple sclerosis.

V is TRBV9 and J is TRBJ2-3, with TRBD1 matching 7 bases. The CDR3 consists of 14 residues. Germline assignment: CDR1 SGDLS and CDR2 YYNGEE. The V and J ends lost 6 bases and 3 bases, in that order; junction bases with no gene match: 7. CDR3 protein: CASTRQGTTDTQYF. CDR3 DNA: TGTGCCAGCACCCGACAGGGAACAACAGATACGCAGTATTTT.

V usage is TRBV11-1 and J usage is TRBJ2-4, with D unresolved. Near its end, the DNA agrees better with TRBJ2-7, so the J call may be wrong. CDR1 is SGHAT, CDR2 FQDESV, per germline (reference sequence). This CDR3 is 15 amino acids long. CDR3 region: CASSQGDGAPYEQYF. In DNA, the CDR3 is TGTGCCAGCAGCCAAGGTGACGGAGCCCCCTACGAGCAGTACTTC.

The chain employs TRBV29-1 and TRBJ1-5; D is possibly TRBD1 (5 bases). CDR1 and CDR2 (germline): SQVTM, ANQGSEA. Trimming shortened V by 0 bases and J by 0 bases, and 21 bases separated the two germline ends. The CDR3 has 19 residues. CDR3: CSVEDDRRGGPYSNQPQHF. The CDR3 region has the DNA TGCAGCGTTGAAGATGATAGAAGGGGAGGACCCTATAGCAATCAGCCCCAGCATTTT.

This clonotype showed up just a few times. The chain joins TRBV20-1 to TRBJ2-7; no definite D call. CDR3 size: 11 residues. With 3 bases removed from V and 5 bases from J, the gap between germline ends came to 8 bases. Germline lookup yields CDR1 DFQATT and CDR2 SNEGSKA (reference sequence). The CDR3 is CSASRLDEQYF. The CDR3 bases are TGCAGTGCTAGTAGACTCGACGAGCAGTACTTC.

This clonotype showed up just a few times. The rearrangement uses TRBV12-1 and TRBJ2-7; the table's D call TRBD1 went unverified against the DNA. TRBV12-1 is flagged as a pseudogene. The CDR3 extends over 12 amino acids. The CDR3 nucleotides are TGTGCCAGGGATCAGGGAGAGGTTGAGCAGTACTTC. It is translated as CARDQGEVEQYF.

The rearrangement uses TRBV29-1 and TRBJ2-1; no firm D call. The CDR3 covers 15 residues. Deletions cut 3 bases from V and 0 bases from J, with 12 bases between. Per the germline V gene, CDR1 is SQVTM and CDR2 is ANQGSEA. In nucleotides, the CDR3 is TGCAGCGTTGAGAGGTATAGCCGCTCCTACAATGAGCAGTTCTTC. Its protein is CSVERYSRSYNEQFF.

The chain links TRBV29-1 to TRBJ2-3; maybe TRBD1 (5 bases). Deletions cut 8 bases from V and 2 bases from J, with 14 bases between. Germline V gene data show CDR1 as SQVTM and CDR2 as ANQGSEA. This CDR3 is 13 amino acids long. CDR3 protein: CSLRAGNTDTQYF. The CDR3 DNA sequence: TGCAGCCTACGGGCAGGGAACACAGATACGCAGTATTTT.

V is TRBV12-3 or TRBV12-4 and J is TRBJ2-4; 7 bases match TRBD2. With V trimmed by 8 bases and J by 2 bases, 12 bases remained unmatched. This CDR3 has 16 amino acids. The DNA of the CDR3 is TGTGCCAGCGCTCCCCGAGGAGCGGGATCCAAAAACATTCAGTACTTC. This codes for CASAPRGAGSKNIQYF.

This chain links TRBV4-1 with TRBJ2-1; the D gene is possibly TRBD1 (6 bases). This CDR3 region has 13 residues. The ends were cut back, 0 bases at V and 9 bases at J, with 9 bases in the middle. CDR1 MGHRA and CDR2 YSYEKL come from the germline V gene. CDR3 in amino acids: CASSQERGIEQFF. CDR3 DNA sequence: TGCGCCAGCAGCCAAGAAAGGGGGATTGAGCAGTTCTTC.

As DNA, the CDR3 is TGCAGCGTTTTGGGGGGATTTACAGATACGCAGTATTTT. The encoded protein is CSVLGGFTDTQYF. This chain joins TRBV29-1 and TRBJ2-3, with D perhaps TRBD2 (6 bases). Between the trimmed V and J ends, which lost 5 bases and 3 bases, there was a span of 12 bases. This CDR3 has 13 residues. Germline V CDR1 and CDR2: SQVTM, ANQGSEA.

The rearrangement joins TRBV20-1 to TRBJ2-4, with 10 bases identical to TRBD2. CDR3 length: 14 amino acids. J lost 9 bases, V lost 3 bases, and 8 bases had no gene match. Per germline, CDR1 DFQATT and CDR2 SNEGSKA (reference sequence). Here the CDR3 reads CSASLAGAPGIQYF. Written as DNA, the CDR3 is TGCAGTGCTAGTCTAGCGGGAGCCCCAGGCATTCAGTACTTC.

The chain uses TRBV20-1 and TRBJ2-1, with a weak D call TRBD2 (6 bases). The CDR3 runs to 16 residues. The ends were cut back, 2 bases at V and 0 bases at J, with 14 bases in the middle. Germline V lookup: CDR1 DFQATT, CDR2 SNEGSKA (reference sequence). The CDR3 DNA sequence: TGCAGTGCTAGAATGGGGGGTTCTAGCTCCTACAATGAGCAGTTCTTC. It translates to CSARMGGSSSYNEQFF.

This clonotype was seen a handful of times. This chain connects TRBV20-1 to TRBJ2-2; the match to TRBD2 covers 7 bases. CDR3 length: 14 amino acids. V lost 6 bases to trimming and J lost 4 bases; unmatched junction nucleotides: 8. Germline V gives CDR1 DFQATT, CDR2 SNEGSKA (reference sequence). The chain's CDR3 is CSASGGAGTGELFF. CDR3 bases: TGCAGTGCCTCGGGGGGTGCGGGCACCGGGGAGCTGTTTTTT.

This clonotype was found a few times. The chain couples TRBV12-3 or TRBV12-4 to TRBJ1-1; the match to TRBD1 covers 9 bases. This CDR3 spans 12 amino acids. With V trimmed by 3 bases and J by 7 bases, 0 bases remained unmatched. This chain's CDR3 is CASSLTGGEAFF. In DNA, the CDR3 is TGTGCCAGCAGTTTGACAGGGGGTGAAGCTTTCTTT.

This chain uses TRBV7-3 with TRBJ1-1; D perhaps matches TRBD1 (5 bases). Germline values: CDR1 SGHTA, CDR2 FQGTGA. This CDR3 is 13 amino acids long. V lost 5 bases, J lost 5 bases, and 12 bases lay in between. CDR3 region: CASSATAWTEAFF. CDR3 bases: TGTGCCAGCAGCGCGACAGCGTGGACTGAAGCTTTCTTT.

The table lists this clonotype with a count of one. V is TRBV7-6 and J is TRBJ1-2, with TRBD1 matching over 8 bases. Per the germline V gene, CDR1 is SGHVS and CDR2 is FNYEAQ. After removal of 1 base from V and 3 bases from J, the junction contained 10 bases not matched to a gene. The CDR3 totals 17 residues. CDR3 sequence (DNA): TGTGCCAGCAGCTTAGTCCCCCCAGGGGGCCACGACTATGGCTACACCTTC. It specifies CASSLVPPGGHDYGYTF.

The gene calls are TRBV9 and TRBJ2-7, with 9 bases identical to TRBD2. Trimming at V came to 3 bases and at J to 0 bases, leaving 1 base not matched to a gene. The CDR3 sequence is 14 residues long. Germline V gene lookup returns CDR1 SGDLS and CDR2 YYNGEE. The DNA for the CDR3 is TGTGCCAGCAGCGCTAGCGGGACCTCCTACGAGCAGTACTTC. It yields the protein CASSASGTSYEQYF.

The chain recombines TRBV6-5 with TRBJ1-1; D remains unclear. Trimming took off 5 bases at V and 7 bases at J, with 14 bases between the two ends. The CDR3 is 13 residues long. In germline, CDR1 is MNHEY, CDR2 SVGAGI. CDR3 in amino acids: CASSLTREFEAFF. In DNA, the CDR3 is TGTGCCAGCAGTCTAACTCGTGAGTTTGAAGCTTTCTTT.

The CDR3, as DNA: TGTGCCAGCAGCTTACCCGGTGGCGGAGAGCAGTACTTC. Protein sequence: CASSLPGGGEQYF. The chain couples TRBV7-2 to TRBJ2-7; D is unresolved. CDR3 length equals 13 residues. Germline V CDR1 and CDR2: SGHTA, FQGNSA. The V end was cut by 2 bases, the J end by 7 bases, with 12 bases between.

In this sample, this clonotype turned up a few times. The V call is TRBV12-3 or TRBV12-4, the J call TRBJ2-7; D unresolved. The CDR3 has 13 amino acids. Trimming took 3 bases from V and 3 from J, leaving 9 bases between them. The CDR3 loop is CASSLNRIYEQYF. As DNA, the CDR3 is TGTGCCAGCAGTTTGAACCGCATCTACGAGCAGTACTTC.

The J gene is TRBJ2-7, the V gene TRBV20-1; D is perhaps TRBD2 (6 bases). The germline gives CDR1 DFQATT, CDR2 SNEGSKA (reference sequence). This CDR3 comprises 16 residues. Trimming stripped 0 bases from V and 0 bases from J, with 15 bases between. Here the CDR3 DNA reads TGCAGTGCTAGAGATTACGGCGGGGATAGCTCCTACGAGCAGTACTTC. Its protein is CSARDYGGDSSYEQYF.

This clonotype was observed a few times. Here the CDR3 DNA reads TGTGCCAGCACTCCAGCGGGAGCCTCCTACAATGAGCAGTTCTTC. Encoded protein: CASTPAGASYNEQFF. V gene TRBV25-1 combines with J gene TRBJ2-1; 8 bases are shared with TRBD2. The CDR3 consists of 15 residues. Germline CDR1 is MGHDK and CDR2 is SYGVNS. J gave up 0 bases and V 7 bases, and 5 bases lay outside the gene matches.

The chain couples TRBV6-2 or TRBV6-3 to TRBJ2-3; 7 bases are shared with TRBD2. Per germline, CDR1 MNHEY and CDR2 SVGEGT. After removal of 8 bases from V and 5 bases from J, the junction contained 13 bases not matched to a gene. The CDR3 is 15 residues long. CDR3 coding DNA: TGTGCCAGCTTAACCGGGGGGAAACCAGGAGATACGCAGTATTTT. This encodes CASLTGGKPGDTQYF.

The CDR3 region has the DNA TGCAGTGCTAGAGGCATTATGACTAGCGCAGGGGCCTACAATGAGCAGTTCTTC. Its translation is CSARGIMTSAGAYNEQFF. This chain uses TRBV20-1 with TRBJ2-1, with 8 bases matching TRBD2. The junction had 13 bases not matched to a gene; V was cut back by 1 base and J by 2 bases. The length of the CDR3 is 18 residues. Germline CDR1 is DFQATT and CDR2 is SNEGSKA (reference sequence).

This clonotype showed up just a few times. The chain links TRBV15 to TRBJ2-5, with D perhaps assigned TRBD1 or TRBD2 (6 bases each). Germline CDR1 is LNHNV and CDR2 is YYDKDF (reference sequence). This CDR3 spans 14 amino acids. V was clipped by 1 base and J by 5 bases, with 11 bases between them. The CDR3 nucleotides are TGTGCCACCAGCAGAGTCGGGGGCCGGGAGACCCAGTACTTC. Encoded protein: CATSRVGGRETQYF.